The 29 T cell receptor beta chains below were found in one sample sequenced in a study of OX40 agonist ivuxolimab in advanced cancers. Generated by immunoSEQ multiplex PCR, the TCRdb table keeps only in-frame clones and is missing some. The table records 60,000 to 75,000 clones, approximately 80% of them present only once. Sequencing used CD4+ or CD8+ T cells sorted from blood, obtained in a trial of the OX40 agonist ivuxolimab. These receptors were collected from an adult with an advanced solid tumor such as melanoma, head and neck, liver or kidney cancer.

The rearrangement links TRBV5-6 to TRBJ2-7; 8 bases are shared with TRBD1. The CDR3 loop spans 16 amino acids. The V gene's germline CDR1 is SGHDT and CDR2 YYEEEE. The junction had 7 bases not matched to a gene; V was cut back by 0 bases and J by 2 bases. CDR3 nucleotide sequence: TGTGCCAGCAGCTTGGTCAGGGGGCGCGGTACCTACGAGCAGTACTTC. It encodes CASSLVRGRGTYEQYF.

The V gene is TRBV5-1, the J gene TRBJ2-1; TRBD1 matches 7 bases. V dropped 3 bases and J dropped 6; count of bases not matched to a gene: 12. The CDR3 extends over 16 amino acids. Germline CDR1 SGHRS, CDR2 YFSETQ. The CDR3 DNA reads TGCGCCAGCAGCTACGGGACAGTTGGGGAAATCAATGAGCAGTTCTTC. Amino acid sequence: CASSYGTVGEINEQFF.

The chain recombines TRBV15 with TRBJ2-7; no clear D gene. The CDR3 totals 15 residues. Germline CDR1 is LNHNV and CDR2 is YYDKDF (reference sequence). Trimming removed 8 bases from V and 1 base from J, with 18 bases in between. The CDR3 spells CATETKGKGSYEQYF. The DNA of the CDR3 is TGTGCCACCGAAACGAAGGGAAAAGGTTCCTACGAGCAGTACTTC.

The chain's CDR3 is CASSLTGYGYTF. The CDR3 nucleotides read TGTGCCAGCAGCCTTACAGGGTATGGCTACACCTTC. The J gene is TRBJ1-2, the V gene TRBV7-2, with a tentative D call TRBD1 (6 bases). Deletions cut 5 bases from V and 5 bases from J, with 9 bases between. Germline V gene sequence: CDR1 SGHTA, CDR2 FQGNSA. CDR3 size: 12 residues.

The chain couples TRBV7-2 to TRBJ1-5, with D uncertain. Looked up from germline, CDR1 is SGHTA and CDR2 is FQGNSA. The V end lost 4 bases, the J end lost 1 base, and 11 bases lay between the germline ends. The CDR3 is made up of 15 amino acids. This CDR3 reads CASSSSRYSNQPQHF. DNA for the CDR3: TGTGCCAGCAGCTCGAGCAGGTACAGCAATCAGCCCCAGCATTTT.

This rearrangement joins TRBV21-1 to TRBJ2-2; no check of the table's D call, TRBD2, against the DNA was made. TRBV21-1 is deemed a pseudogene. The CDR3 totals 16 residues. In DNA form, the CDR3 reads TGTGCCAGCAGCAAAGTAAAGATTGCGGGGACCGGGGAGCTGTTTTTT. Translation: CASSKVKIAGTGELFF.

CDR3 sequence: CASSFQGYNEQFF. The CDR3 DNA reads as TGTGCCAGCAGCTTCCAGGGGTACAATGAGCAGTTCTTC. This chain joins TRBV7-6 and TRBJ2-1, with D possibly matching TRBD1 (6 bases). The CDR3 has 13 amino acids. Germline V gene lookup returns CDR1 SGHVS and CDR2 FNYEAQ. The germline V and J ends were trimmed by 3 bases and 4 bases, with 7 bases remaining between them. Looking up the rest from reference TRBV7-6 and TRBJ2-1 gives the full variable domain: GAGVSQSPRYKVTKRGQDVALRCDPISGHVSLYWYRQALGQGPEFLTYFNYEAQQDKSGLPNDRFSAERPEGSISTLTIQRTEQRDSAMYRCASSFQGYNEQFFGPGTRLTVL.

This clone was seen only a few times. The rearrangement uses TRBV19 and TRBJ1-2; 8 bases line up with TRBD1. Per germline, CDR1 LNHDA and CDR2 SQIVND (reference sequence). V trimming: 7 bases; J trimming: 3 bases; junction bases outside the gene matches: 13. This CDR3 contains 16 residues. DNA of the CDR3: TGTGCCAGTACCCCTTCAGCCCAGGGGGCGGACTATGGCTACACCTTC. As protein: CASTPSAQGADYGYTF.

This clone was detected a few times. This chain uses TRBV18 with TRBJ2-2; no definite D call. This CDR3 region has 13 residues. The germline V and J ends were trimmed by 4 bases and 6 bases, with 9 bases remaining between them. The V gene's germline CDR1 is KGHSH and CDR2 LQKENI. The chain's CDR3 is CASSQGNPGELFF. The CDR3 DNA is TGTGCCAGCTCACAAGGAAACCCCGGGGAGCTGTTTTTT.

This clone was found many times. J is TRBJ1-5 and V is TRBV6-5; D gene unclear. The length of the CDR3 is 15 residues. The V end was cut by 4 bases, the J end by 1 base, with 11 bases between. Germline V gene lookup returns CDR1 MNHEY and CDR2 SVGAGI. Here the CDR3 DNA reads TGTGCCAGCAGTTCCCAAAAAGGCAGCAATCAGCCCCAGCATTTT. It yields the protein CASSSQKGSNQPQHF.

The chain links TRBV21-1 to TRBJ2-7. TRBV21-1 is shown as a pseudogene. This CDR3 spans 12 amino acids. This chain's CDR3 is CASTIGRYEQYF. The CDR3 DNA is TGTGCCAGCACCATCGGACGCTACGAGCAGTACTTC.

This chain joins TRBV7-2 and TRBJ2-4; 13 bases agree with TRBD2. Germline CDR1 and CDR2: SGHTA and FQGNSA. CDR3 length: 16 residues. Trimming at V came to 5 bases and at J to 6 bases, leaving 7 bases not matched to a gene. The CDR3 sequence is CASSQTSGGGRNIQYF. The CDR3 DNA sequence: TGTGCCAGCAGCCAAACTAGCGGGGGGGGACGAAACATTCAGTACTTC.

The chain uses TRBV10-3 and TRBJ1-4; 10 bases map to TRBD1. The CDR3 consists of 15 residues. V lost 2 bases to trimming and J lost 8 bases; unmatched junction nucleotides: 5. Germline CDR1 is ENHRY and CDR2 is SYGVKD. CDR3 in amino acids: CAISEDRGRREKLFF. In DNA form, the CDR3 reads TGTGCCATCAGTGAGGACAGGGGGCGGCGAGAAAAACTGTTTTTT.

The chain has TRBV5-3 and TRBJ2-3; D ambiguous. TRBV5-3 is noted as an ORF with a role that remains uncertain. V was trimmed by 3 bases and J by 4 bases, leaving 6 bases between them. The CDR3 totals 12 residues. CDR3 amino acids: CARSSYPDTQYF. The CDR3 region has the DNA TGTGCCAGAAGCTCCTATCCAGATACGCAGTATTTT.

The chain is built from TRBV21-1 and TRBJ1-4; TRBD1 is the table's D call and was not checked against the DNA. TRBV21-1 is an annotated pseudogene. CDR3 length equals 18 residues. CDR3 nucleotide sequence: TGTGCCAGCAGCCCCAGACAAGGGACAGGTATAACTAATGAAAAACTGTTTTTT. It encodes CASSPRQGTGITNEKLFF.

The CDR3 is CASSLGLMGTEAFF. Written as DNA, the CDR3 is TGTGCCAGCAGCTTAGGACTTATGGGGACTGAAGCTTTCTTT. The chain employs TRBV7-2 and TRBJ1-1; no reliable D call. V dropped 1 base and J dropped 5 bases, with 11 bases sitting between them. Looked up from germline, CDR1 is SGHTA and CDR2 is FQGNSA. This CDR3 spans 14 amino acids.

J is TRBJ2-7 and V is TRBV7-9; 8 bases are shared with TRBD1. The CDR3 has 16 residues. J lost 0 bases, V lost 0 bases, and 4 bases had no gene match. CDR1 and CDR2 (germline): SEHNR, FQNEAQ (reference sequence). DNA for the CDR3: TGTGCCAGCAGCTTAGCGGGGGACAGGCGCTCCTACGAGCAGTACTTC. This sequence encodes CASSLAGDRRSYEQYF.

J is TRBJ2-3 and V is TRBV4-1; D remains ambiguous. The CDR3 totals 16 residues. CDR1 and CDR2 (germline): MGHRA, YSYEKL. V gave up 0 bases and J gave up 2 bases, with 12 bases separating them. The CDR3 region has the DNA TGCGCCAGCAGCCAAGAAGGCCAGTCTTACACAGATACGCAGTATTTT. Encoded protein: CASSQEGQSYTDTQYF.

This chain joins TRBV7-9 and TRBJ2-1, with unresolved D. The CDR3 is 15 amino acids. CDR1 is SEHNR, CDR2 FQNEAQ, per germline (reference sequence). Deletions cut 5 bases from V and 0 bases from J, with 11 bases between. The DNA of the CDR3 is TGTGCCAGCAGCGAAGCGAAGGGCTCCTACAATGAGCAGTTCTTC. Its protein product is CASSEAKGSYNEQFF.

The rearrangement links TRBV7-8 to TRBJ2-2; D possibly uses TRBD1 or TRBD2 (5 bases each). Per germline, CDR1 SGHVS and CDR2 FQNEAQ. The CDR3 sequence is 16 residues long. V lost 5 bases to trimming and J lost 2 bases, with 15 bases between them. The DNA for the CDR3 is TGTGCCAGCAGCCAGGGCACGGGGCGCAACACCGGGGAGCTGTTTTTT. It translates to CASSQGTGRNTGELFF. Looking up the rest from reference TRBV7-8 and TRBJ2-2 gives the full variable domain: GAGVSQSPRYKVAKRGQDVALRCDPISGHVSLFWYQQALGQGPEFLTYFQNEAQLDKSGLPSDRFFAERPEGSVSTLKIQRTQQEDSAVYLCASSQGTGRNTGELFFGEGSRLTVL.

The chain recombines TRBV28 with TRBJ1-4, with 7 bases aligning to TRBD1. Germline V gene sequence: CDR1 MDHEN, CDR2 SYDVKM. The CDR3 consists of 16 residues. J gave up 3 bases and V 6 bases, and 10 bases lay outside the gene matches. The CDR3, as DNA: TGTGCCAGCAGCCGAGGGGCCGGGACAGCTAATGAAAAACTGTTTTTT. Amino acid sequence: CASSRGAGTANEKLFF.

The rearrangement links TRBV5-1 to TRBJ1-1; D remains unclear. With 8 bases removed from V and 0 bases from J, the gap between germline ends came to 11 bases. CDR3 length equals 13 residues. The germline CDR1 and CDR2 sequences are SGHRS and YFSETQ. The CDR3: CASAMTLNTEAFF. The CDR3 DNA is TGCGCCAGTGCGATGACACTGAACACTGAAGCTTTCTTT. Combining the CDR3 with reference TRBV5-1 and TRBJ1-1 gives the whole variable domain KAGVTQTPRYLIKTRGQQVTLSCSPISGHRSVSWYQQTPGQGLQFLFEYFSETQRNKGNFPGRFSGRQFSNSRSEMNVSTLELGDSALYLCASAMTLNTEAFFGQGTRLTVV.

This clone showed up just a few times. The rearrangement joins TRBV5-4 to TRBJ2-6, with D possibly TRBD1 on 5 matching bases. V was pared by 4 bases and J by 1 base, with 9 bases between. This CDR3 is 15 amino acids long. The germline CDR1 and CDR2 sequences are SGHNT and YYREEE (reference sequence). The CDR3 DNA reads TGTGCCAGCAGCCTATCAGGGTCTGGGGCCAACGTCCTGACTTTC. The encoded protein is CASSLSGSGANVLTF.

The chain is built from TRBV5-8 and TRBJ2-6; TRBD1 or TRBD2 may be the D gene (6 bases each). Deletions cut 1 base from V and 2 bases from J, with 7 bases between. This CDR3 spans 15 amino acids. Germline lookup yields CDR1 SGHTS and CDR2 YDEGEE. The CDR3 bases are TGTGCCAGCAGCTTGAGGGGGGCTGGGGCCAACGTCCTGACTTTC. Translated, it gives CASSLRGAGANVLTF.

This sequence joins TRBV27 and TRBJ1-6; D ambiguous. Trimming took off 8 bases at V and 0 bases at J, with 23 bases between the two ends. The CDR3 covers 19 residues. Germline values: CDR1 MNHEY, CDR2 SMNVEV (reference sequence). The CDR3 loop reads CASRREAATRSSYNSPLHF. The CDR3 region has the DNA TGTGCCAGCCGGCGAGAGGCTGCAACCAGGAGCTCCTATAATTCACCCCTCCACTTT.

The chain carries TRBV14 and TRBJ2-1, with TRBD1 matching 9 bases. Germline-derived CDR1 and CDR2 are SGHDN and FVKESK. The CDR3 sequence is 15 residues long. J lost 9 bases, V lost 1 base, and 7 bases had no gene match. The CDR3, as DNA: TGTGCCAGCAGCCAAGTTACAGGGGGCTTACGTGAGCAGTTCTTC. Translating it yields CASSQVTGGLREQFF.

The gene calls are TRBV6-1 and TRBJ2-7; possibly TRBD1 or TRBD2 for D (6 bases each). The ends were cut back, 9 bases at V and 5 bases at J, with 14 bases in the middle. The CDR3 has 12 residues. The germline V gene encodes CDR1 MNHNS and CDR2 SASEGT. The CDR3 sequence is CASGGQGNEQYF. Written as DNA, the CDR3 is TGTGCCAGTGGGGGGCAGGGTAACGAGCAGTACTTC.

The chain combines TRBV13 with TRBJ2-5, with D tentatively TRBD1 or TRBD2 (5 bases each). The assigned J gene may be wrong: the sequence end matches TRBJ2-7 better. Germline assignment: CDR1 PRHDT and CDR2 FYEKMQ (reference sequence). The CDR3 contains 14 residues. The CDR3 nucleotides read TGTGCCAGCAGCCCGAGGGACCACCCCTACGAGCAGTACTTC. It encodes CASSPRDHPYEQYF.

The rearrangement joins TRBV5-6 to TRBJ1-1; TRBD1 might be the D (6 bases). This CDR3 has 16 residues. Trimming shortened V by 1 base and J by 1 base, and 14 bases separated the two germline ends. Germline CDR1 is SGHDT and CDR2 is YYEEEE. The chain's CDR3 is CASSLWGATWNTEAFF. In DNA form, the CDR3 reads TGTGCCAGCAGCTTGTGGGGGGCAACGTGGAACACTGAAGCTTTCTTT. Combining the CDR3 with reference TRBV5-6 and TRBJ1-1 gives the whole variable domain DAGVTQSPTHLIKTRGQQVTLRCSPKSGHDTVSWYQQALGQGPQFIFQYYEEEERQRGNFPDRFSGHQFPNYSSELNVNALLLGDSALYLCASSLWGATWNTEAFFGQGTRLTVV.